Listed below are T cell receptor beta chains from one sample, sequenced in a study of OX40 agonist ivuxolimab in advanced cancers. Clones were sequenced by immunoSEQ multiplex PCR, and TCRdb holds only the in-frame ones, with some missing. The sample has fewer than 80,000 clones; about 85% are singletons. The material sequenced was CD4+ or CD8+ T cells sorted from blood, taken in a trial of the OX40 agonist ivuxolimab. The receptors stem from an adult with an advanced solid tumor such as melanoma, head and neck, liver or kidney cancer. The CDR3 runs from the conserved cysteine through the conserved F or W. The D gene is left open where the match is weak. Some rows have no size entry. The others give once, few or many, or a class for an expanded clone.

-	TRBV4-2	TRBJ2-3	TRBD2	TGTGCCAGCAGTTCGGGAGGCGGGGGTGCAACAGATACGCAGTATTTT	CASSSGGGGATDTQYF
-	TRBV30	TRBJ2-1	-	TGTGCCTGGGAACAAAACTATGGCAGTATCCACAATGAGCAGTTCTTC	CAWEQNYGSIHNEQFF
-	TRBV9	TRBJ2-7	-	TGTGCCAGCAGCGGGGGACGGGACTACGAGCAGTACTTC	CASSGGRDYEQYF
-	TRBV2	TRBJ1-5	-	TGTGCCAGCAGTGACTTGGCAGATTATAGCAATCAGCCCCAGCATTTT	CASSDLADYSNQPQHF
-	TRBV19	TRBJ1-1	-	TGTGCCAGTAGTATGTCCATATTCGAAGCTTTCTTT	CASSMSIFEAFF
-	TRBV11-2	TRBJ2-3	-	TGTGCCAGCAGCTTAGGAGGAAGACTGGATACGCAGTATTTT	CASSLGGRLDTQYF
-	TRBV5-6	TRBJ2-3	-	TGTGCCAGCAGCTTGGGGTCAGGACGCACAGATACGCAGTATTTT	CASSLGSGRTDTQYF
-	TRBV4-3	TRBJ1-2	-	TGCGCCAGCAGCCACACACAGAACTATGGCTACACCTTC	CASSHTQNYGYTF
-	TRBV11-3	TRBJ2-3	-	TGTGCCAGCAGTCGAAGTTTCGAGGATACGCAGTATTTT	CASSRSFEDTQYF
-	TRBV5-1	TRBJ2-7	-	TGCGCCAGCAGCACCTATTCGGGACACCTCTACGAGCAGTACTTC	CASSTYSGHLYEQYF
-	TRBV11-1	TRBJ1-2	-	TGTGCCAGCAGCTCAGAGAACTATGGCTACACCTTC	CASSSENYGYTF
-	TRBV16	TRBJ1-1	TRBD1	TGTGCCAGCAGCCAGAGGGGACAGTTGGTCGAATCAGCTTTCTTT	CASSQRGQLVESAFF
-	TRBV6-4	TRBJ1-6	TRBD1	TGTGCCAGCAGTGAGGGACAGGGGAATTCACCCCTCCACTTT	CASSEGQGNSPLHF
-	TRBV5-1	TRBJ2-7	TRBD1	TGCGCCAGCAGCAAAATAGGGGGACAGGGGGCCTACGAGCAGTACTTC	CASSKIGGQGAYEQYF
once	TRBV11-1	TRBJ2-7	TRBD2	TGTGCCAGCAGCTTACAGCGGGGTACCTACGAGCAGTACTTC	CASSLQRGTYEQYF
-	TRBV19	TRBJ2-3	-	TGTGCCAGTAGCGGATATACTAGCACAGATACGCAGTATTTT	CASSGYTSTDTQYF
few	TRBV27	TRBJ2-7	-	TGTGCCAGCAGTTCCTCTCGTACAGGGTTTCGGGCCTACGAGCAGTACTTC	CASSSSRTGFRAYEQYF
-	TRBV7-8	TRBJ2-7	TRBD2	TGTGCCAGCAGCTTAGGCCTAGCGGGGGTCTACGAGCAGTACTTC	CASSLGLAGVYEQYF
-	TRBV7-9	TRBJ2-3	TRBD2	TGTGCCAGCAGCTTAGCCAGCGGGGGAGCACAGGCAGATACGCAGTATTTT	CASSLASGGAQADTQYF
-	TRBV7-3	TRBJ2-3	TRBD1	TGTGCCAGCAGCGTGGCCGGGACAGGGGGCACAGATACGCAGTATTTT	CASSVAGTGGTDTQYF
-	TRBV14	TRBJ2-1	TRBD2	TGTGCCAGCAGCCGGACTAGCGGGAGCGGGTTCTTC	CASSRTSGSGFF
-	TRBV15	TRBJ1-6	-	TGTGCCACCAGCAGGACAACCTATAATTCACCCCTCCACTTT	CATSRTTYNSPLHF
-	TRBV6-5	TRBJ2-2	-	TGTGCCAGCAGTTGGGGGACCGCCACAGAGCTGTTTTTT	CASSWGTATELFF
-	TRBV11-3	TRBJ2-1	-	TGTGCCAGCAGCCCCAGGGGTAACTCCTACAATGAGCAGTTCTTC	CASSPRGNSYNEQFF